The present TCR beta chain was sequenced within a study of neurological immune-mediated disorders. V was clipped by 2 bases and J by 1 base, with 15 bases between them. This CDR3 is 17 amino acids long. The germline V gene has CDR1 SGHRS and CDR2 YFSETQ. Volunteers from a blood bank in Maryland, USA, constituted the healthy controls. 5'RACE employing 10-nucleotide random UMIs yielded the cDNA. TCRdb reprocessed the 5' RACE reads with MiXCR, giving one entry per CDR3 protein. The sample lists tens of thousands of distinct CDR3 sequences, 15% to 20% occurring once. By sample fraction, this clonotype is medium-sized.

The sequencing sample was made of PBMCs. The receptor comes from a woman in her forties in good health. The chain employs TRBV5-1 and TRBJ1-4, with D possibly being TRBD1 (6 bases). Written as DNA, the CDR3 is TGCGCCAGCAGCTTCCAGGGGTCGCAGGGAACTAATGAAAAACTGTTTTTT. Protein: CASSFQGSQGTNEKLFF. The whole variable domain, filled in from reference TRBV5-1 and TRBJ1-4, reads KAGVTQTPRYLIKTRGQQVTLSCSPISGHRSVSWYQQTPGQGLQFLFEYFSETQRNKGNFPGRFSGRQFSNSRSEMNVSTLELGDSALYLCASSFQGSQGTNEKLFFGSGTQLSVL.